This T cell receptor beta chain was recorded in a study of cytomegalovirus exposure and HLA in healthy donors. About the research overall: HLA-typed donors were the source of approximately 85 million unique TCRs held in an early data release.

As to this clone: Its antigen remains unknown.

Study-level results: Both high specificity and high sensitivity reportedly marked the classifier's diagnosis of cytomegalovirus status. The study designated about 180 TCR beta chains cytomegalovirus-associated.

The PCR ran on 60 Vbeta and 13 Jbeta primers. Some clones are missing from TCRdb's copy, which holds only in-frame ones; the method was immunoSEQ multiplex PCR. The sample table sets out about 110,000 clones. Donors were nominally healthy when sampled, though unrecorded immune exposures were likely. The source of this sequence is a man between 25 and 39 years old in good health and CMV-seronegative. The source material was PBMCs.

CDR3 in amino acids: CASSLTGVGTQYF. CDR3 in DNA: TGTGCCAGCAGCCTCACCGGGGTGGGAACCCAGTACTTC. This chain connects TRBV7-2 to TRBJ2-5, with D possibly matching TRBD2 (5 bases). The V end was cut by 5 bases, the J end by 8 bases, with 15 bases between. Per germline, CDR1 SGHTA and CDR2 FQGNSA. This CDR3 contains 13 residues. The full variable domain, with the rest looked up from reference TRBV7-2 and TRBJ2-5, is GAGVSQSPSNKVTEKGKDVELRCDPISGHTALYWYRQSLGQGLEFLIYFQGNSAPDKSGLPSDRFSAERTGGSVSTLTIQRTQQEDSAVYLCASSLTGVGTQYFGPGTRLLVL.